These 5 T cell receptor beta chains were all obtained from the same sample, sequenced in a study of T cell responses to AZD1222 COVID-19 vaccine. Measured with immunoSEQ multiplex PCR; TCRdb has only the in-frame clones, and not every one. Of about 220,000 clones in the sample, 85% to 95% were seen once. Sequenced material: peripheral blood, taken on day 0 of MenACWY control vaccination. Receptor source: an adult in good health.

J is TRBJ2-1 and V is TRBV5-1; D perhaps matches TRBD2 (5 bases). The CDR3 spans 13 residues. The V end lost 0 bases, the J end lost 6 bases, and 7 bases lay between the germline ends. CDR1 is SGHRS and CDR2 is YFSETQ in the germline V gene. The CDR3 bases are TGCGCCAGCAGCTTGGGACTAACCAATGAGCAGTTCTTC. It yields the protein CASSLGLTNEQFF. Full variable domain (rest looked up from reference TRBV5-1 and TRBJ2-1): KAGVTQTPRYLIKTRGQQVTLSCSPISGHRSVSWYQQTPGQGLQFLFEYFSETQRNKGNFPGRFSGRQFSNSRSEMNVSTLELGDSALYLCASSLGLTNEQFFGPGTRLTVL.

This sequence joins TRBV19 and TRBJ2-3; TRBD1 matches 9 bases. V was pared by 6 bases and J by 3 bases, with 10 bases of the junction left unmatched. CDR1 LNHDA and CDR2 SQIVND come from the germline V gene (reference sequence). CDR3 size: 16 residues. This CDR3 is CASRYVQGARTDTQYF. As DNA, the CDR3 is TGTGCCAGTAGATACGTACAGGGGGCTCGGACAGATACGCAGTATTTT. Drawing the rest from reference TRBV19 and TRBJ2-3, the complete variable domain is DGGITQSPKYLFRKEGQNVTLSCEQNLNHDAMYWYRQDPGQGLRLIYYSQIVNDFQKGDIAEGYSVSREKKESFPLTVTSAQKNPTAFYLCASRYVQGARTDTQYFGPGTRLTVL.

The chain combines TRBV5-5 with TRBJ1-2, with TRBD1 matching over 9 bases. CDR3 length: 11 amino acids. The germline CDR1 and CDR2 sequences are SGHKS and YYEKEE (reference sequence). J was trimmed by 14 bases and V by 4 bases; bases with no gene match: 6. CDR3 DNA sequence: TGTGCCAGCAGCCTACGACAGGGGGGGACCTTC. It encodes CASSLRQGGTF.

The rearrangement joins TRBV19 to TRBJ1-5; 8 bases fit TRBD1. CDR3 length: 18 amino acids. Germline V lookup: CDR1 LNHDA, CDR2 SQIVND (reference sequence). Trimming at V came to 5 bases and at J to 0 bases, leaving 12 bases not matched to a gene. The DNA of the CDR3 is TGTGCCAGTAGTCCGAGAGACAGGGGTGGGTATAGCAATCAGCCCCAGCATTTT. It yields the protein CASSPRDRGGYSNQPQHF.

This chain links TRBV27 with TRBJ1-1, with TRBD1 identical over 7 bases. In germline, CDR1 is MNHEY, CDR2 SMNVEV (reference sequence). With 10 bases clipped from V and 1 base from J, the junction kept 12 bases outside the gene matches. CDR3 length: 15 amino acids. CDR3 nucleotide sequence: TGTGCCACCTCATTAGACAGGGCCCCGAACACTGAAGCTTTCTTT. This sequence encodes CATSLDRAPNTEAFF.